This TCR beta chain was profiled in a study of PD-1 blockade in classical Hodgkin lymphoma. The CDR3 loop spans 14 amino acids. Germline-derived CDR1 and CDR2 are SNHLY and FYNNEI. With V trimmed by 6 bases and J by 4 bases, 8 bases remained unmatched. The assay was immunoSEQ multiplex PCR, and TCRdb's table has in-frame clones only and misses some. The table includes about 46,000 clones, 73% detected once. Each patient's relapse followed autologous stem cell transplantation, and brentuximab vedotin exposure varied. This sequence was found in a human donor with classical Hodgkin lymphoma. This chain links TRBV2 with TRBJ1-2, with 7 positions matching TRBD1. The starting material was peripheral blood mononuclear cells (PBMCs), obtained at baseline. CDR3 region: CASSDTGDGYGYTF. In DNA form, the CDR3 reads TGTGCCAGCAGCGATACAGGGGACGGCTATGGCTACACCTTC.